A single sample gave rise to the 15 T cell receptor beta chains below, sequenced in a study of T cell clonality in common variable immunodeficiency. Notes on the study in general: Fewer deletions and N-nucleotide insertions were reportedly seen in common variable immunodeficiency TCR beta sequences.

Only in-frame clones appear in the TCRdb table, and some are missing; sequencing was by immunoSEQ multiplex PCR. The sample holds roughly 42,000 clones, and no clone turns up only once. What these receptors recognize is not known. Material: peripheral blood mononuclear cells. These receptors were obtained from a human donor with common variable immunodeficiency.

This clone occurred a few times. The read comes to an end 3 residues before the CDR3 does, leaving the germline J gene to fill in the end. This specimen includes other DNA sequences encoding the same CDR3. The rearrangement links TRBV7-2 to TRBJ1-2; 8 bases are a match to TRBD1. Germline CDR1 reads SGHTA; CDR2 reads FQGNSA. V shed 2 bases and J 4 bases; nucleotides not matched to a gene: 0. This CDR3 spans 13 amino acids. The CDR3 DNA, read in part, is TGTGCCAGCAGCTTACAGGGGGCCTATGGC. This encodes CASSLQGAYG. From start to end, the CDR3 is CASSLQGAYGYTF.

This clone was seen many times. The sequenced CDR3 bases are TGCAGTGCTAGAGATCAGGGGACCACCAATGAG. Residues: CSARDQGTTNE. The CDR3, in full, reads CSARDQGTTNEQFF. The chain recombines TRBV20-1 with TRBJ2-1, with D maybe TRBD1 (6 bases). The CDR3 is cut off 3 residues early in the read; its end comes from the germline J gene. The germline V and J ends were trimmed by 0 bases and 6 bases, with 12 bases remaining between them. The CDR3 runs 14 residues. CDR1 and CDR2 from the germline V gene are DFQATT and SNEGSKA (reference sequence).

Ten or more counts support this clone. The read terminates 3 residues before the CDR3 end, so the remaining end is supplied by the germline J gene. The chain has TRBV5-6 and TRBJ2-5; perhaps TRBD1 as D (5 bases). This CDR3 spans 15 amino acids. Per germline, CDR1 SGHDT and CDR2 YYEEEE. V dropped 4 bases and J dropped 3 bases, with 16 bases sitting between them. Here the CDR3 reads CASSDLEAGKETQYF. Incomplete CDR3 DNA: TGTGCCAGCAGCGACCTCGAGGCAGGGAAAGAGACC.

At least ten counts were recorded for this clone. The CDR3 goes on 3 residues after the read ends, and that part is filled in from the germline J gene. The chain joins TRBV18 to TRBJ2-5; TRBD1 is a possible D gene (5 bases). This CDR3 is 14 amino acids long. Germline-derived CDR1 and CDR2 are KGHSH and LQKENI. The V gene lost 1 base and the J gene lost 0 bases, with 6 bases spanning the gap. The CDR3 DNA, read in part, is TGTGCCAGCTCACCACAGGGGAACCAAGAGACC. Its translation: CASSPQGNQET. The complete CDR3 reads CASSPQGNQETQYF.

This clone was recorded at least ten times. From the germline J gene comes the end of the CDR3, since the read stops 3 residues before it. The chain links TRBV29-1 to TRBJ2-1, with 8 bases that match TRBD1. V was clipped by 5 bases and J by 4 bases; unmatched bases: 7. Germline assignment: CDR1 SQVTM and CDR2 ANQGSEA. The CDR3 has 14 amino acids. The DNA read from the CDR3 is TGCAGCGTTTACGGACAGGGTATATACAATGAG. Residues: CSVYGQGIYNE. The CDR3 in full is CSVYGQGIYNEQFF.

Turning to this clone: The sequence runs out 3 residues before the end of the CDR3; the remainder is reconstructed from the germline J gene. The chain has TRBV19 and TRBJ1-1; a weak D match, TRBD1 (6 bases). Germline V lookup: CDR1 LNHDA, CDR2 SQIVND (reference sequence). The CDR3 extends over 13 amino acids. V dropped 8 bases and J dropped 1 base, with 11 bases sitting between them. This chain's CDR3 is CASLRGGNTEAFF. The sequenced CDR3 bases are TGTGCCAGTCTAAGGGGGGGGAACACTGAA.

This clone was seen more than once but under ten times. The read is 3 residues too short to cover the CDR3 end, so that end is filled in from the germline J gene. The V and J genes are TRBV7-2 and TRBJ1-2; 7 nucleotides align to TRBD1. Germline V CDR1 and CDR2: SGHTA, FQGNSA. V lost 5 bases and J lost 3; bases outside the gene matches: 6. The CDR3 runs 14 residues. CDR3 DNA (partial): TGTGCCAGCAGCGAGACCAGGGGGGACTATGGC. This encodes CASSETRGDYG. The CDR3 as a whole reads CASSETRGDYGYTF. Complete variable domain (other parts from reference TRBV7-2 and TRBJ1-2): GAGVSQSPSNKVTEKGKDVELRCDPISGHTALYWYRQSLGQGLEFLIYFQGNSAPDKSGLPSDRFSAERTGGSVSTLTIQRTQQEDSAVYLCASSETRGDYGYTFGSGTRLTVV.

On this clone itself: The read comes to an end 3 residues before the CDR3 does, leaving the germline J gene to fill in the end. This chain links TRBV5-5 with TRBJ1-2; D ambiguous. CDR1 SGHKS and CDR2 YYEKEE come from the germline V gene (reference sequence). The CDR3 is made up of 13 amino acids. Trimming removed 3 bases from V and 6 bases from J, with 12 bases in between. The CDR3 bases that were read are TGTGCCAGCAGCTCCGACTCTATACATGGC. It specifies CASSSDSIHG. The entire CDR3 protein reads CASSSDSIHGYTF.

There are many counts of this clone. The sequence runs out 3 residues before the end of the CDR3; the remainder is reconstructed from the germline J gene. The chain is built from TRBV7-8 and TRBJ2-6; 8 bases match TRBD1. Germline-derived CDR1 and CDR2 are SGHVS and FQNEAQ. Unmatched junction bases numbered 11, after V lost 2 bases and J lost 5 bases. The CDR3 spans 18 residues. CDR3 DNA, as far as it was read: TGTGCCAGCAGCTTACGGGACAGGTTGCTGGTCTGGGCCAACGTC. Amino acids: CASSLRDRLLVWANV. The entire CDR3 sequence reads CASSLRDRLLVWANVLTF.

This clone was observed many times. Coverage ceases 3 residues before the CDR3 finishes, and the germline J gene fills in the end. This chain uses TRBV20-1 with TRBJ2-7; TRBD2 agrees at 12 bases. V lost 5 bases to trimming and J lost 3 bases; unmatched junction nucleotides: 5. The CDR3 consists of 14 residues. Germline V lookup: CDR1 DFQATT, CDR2 SNEGSKA (reference sequence). The CDR3 is CSARLAGDFYEQYF. The CDR3 bases that were read are TGCAGTGCTCGACTAGCGGGGGACTTCTACGAG.

This clone was observed many times. The CDR3 is cut off 3 residues early in the read; its end comes from the germline J gene. This chain connects TRBV5-6 to TRBJ2-7; 7 bases align to TRBD2. The germline V gene encodes CDR1 SGHDT and CDR2 YYEEEE. V shed 4 bases, J shed 5 bases, and the junction held 9 bases outside the gene matches. The CDR3 contains 14 residues. The covered CDR3 bases are TGTGCCAGCAGCGGCTGGGGGGGTTGGGACGAG. It encodes CASSGWGGWDE. In full, the CDR3 reads CASSGWGGWDEQYF. Looking up the rest from reference TRBV5-6 and TRBJ2-7 gives the full variable domain: DAGVTQSPTHLIKTRGQQVTLRCSPKSGHDTVSWYQQALGQGPQFIFQYYEEEERQRGNFPDRFSGHQFPNYSSELNVNALLLGDSALYLCASSGWGGWDEQYFGPGTRLTVT.

On this clone: Sequencing ends 3 residues short of the CDR3 end; the germline J gene provides the rest. The chain is built from TRBV7-8 and TRBJ2-7; perhaps TRBD1 as D (6 bases). This CDR3 comprises 13 residues. Germline V CDR1 and CDR2: SGHVS, FQNEAQ. Trimming took 5 bases from V and 5 from J, leaving 13 bases between them. CDR3 residues: CASSPDSKNEQYF. The CDR3 bases that were read are TGTGCCAGCAGCCCGGACAGTAAGAACGAG.

This clone was seen many times. The read falls 3 residues short of the CDR3 end, and the missing part is taken from the germline J gene. The chain recombines TRBV2 with TRBJ2-7, with TRBD2 as a possible D gene (5 bases). The CDR3 runs 13 residues. V was pared by 1 base and J by 2 bases, with 6 bases between. Germline V CDR1 and CDR2: SNHLY, FYNNEI. The DNA read from the CDR3 is TGTGCCAGCAGTGAAGGAGCGGCCTACGAG. The encoded protein is CASSEGAAYE. The full CDR3 is CASSEGAAYEQYF. The complete variable domain, with remaining parts taken from reference TRBV2 and TRBJ2-7, reads EPEVTQTPSHQVTQMGQEVILRCVPISNHLYFYWYRQILGQKVEFLVSFYNNEISEKSEIFDDQFSVERPDGSNFTLKIRSTKLEDSAMYFCASSEGAAYEQYFGPGTRLTVT.

The table lists this clone with many counts. Read coverage stops 3 residues before the CDR3 terminus; the germline J gene supplies the remainder. V is TRBV29-1 and J is TRBJ2-1; TRBD1 might be the D (5 bases). The V gene lost 4 bases and the J gene lost 5 bases, with 15 bases spanning the gap. From germline, CDR1 is SQVTM and CDR2 ANQGSEA. The CDR3 is made up of 14 amino acids. The CDR3 DNA, read in part, is TGCAGCGTTGGGTGGCAGGGCACGAACAATGAG. Translating gives CSVGWQGTNNE. The whole CDR3 region reads CSVGWQGTNNEQFF.

For this clone: The read gets to within 3 residues of the CDR3 end, and the germline J gene fills in the rest. V and J are TRBV2 and TRBJ2-7; TRBD1 aligns across 10 bases. J lost 4 bases, V lost 6 bases, and 9 bases had no gene match. The germline V gene has CDR1 SNHLY and CDR2 FYNNEI. CDR3 length: 15 residues. The CDR3 DNA, read in part, is TGTGCCAGCAGGCCCGGACAGGGGGTCAATTACGAG. It is translated as CASRPGQGVNYE. The entire CDR3 protein is CASRPGQGVNYEQYF.